Listed below are T cell receptor beta chains from one sample, sequenced in a study of CD8 T cells in ankylosing spondylitis. TCRdb redid the calling of the 5' RACE reads with MiXCR, one entry per CDR3 protein. The sample carries about 100,000 distinct CDR3 sequences, approximately 25% recorded once. Material for sequencing was synovial fluid, either unsorted or a sorted T cell fraction (not recorded which). All receptors derive from a male donor with ankylosing spondylitis. Both conserved end residues are part of each CDR3. The D gene is left open where the match is weak. Clone sizes are given selectively: once, few, many, or a class where the clone is expanded.

TRBJ2-5,TRBV9,few,-,TGTGCCAGCAGCGTAGAAGGGGCGGCGACCCAGTACTTC,CASSVEGAATQYF
TRBJ2-5,TRBV2,many,TRBD2,TGTGCCAGCAGTGCGACTCTAGCGGGAGGTCAAGAGACCCAGTACTTC,CASSATLAGGQETQYF
TRBJ1-4,TRBV9,-,-,TGTGCCAGCACCCGGGGTACGGATGAAAAACTGTTTTTT,CASTRGTDEKLFF
TRBJ1-1,TRBV30,-,-,TGTGCCTGGAGTGCCGGGCGGGACACTGAAGCTTTCTTT,CAWSAGRDTEAFF
TRBJ1-5,TRBV7-6,few,-,TGTGCCAGCAGTGAAGACGCCAATCAGCCCCAGCATTTT,CASSEDANQPQHF
TRBJ2-3,TRBV27,few,-,TGTGCCAGCATCGATGTCGGGGACCCCACAGATACGCAGTATTTT,CASIDVGDPTDTQYF
TRBJ2-1,TRBV5-1,few,-,TGCGCCAGCAGCTTGGCCGGGGACGGCTCCTACAATGAGCAGTTCTTC,CASSLAGDGSYNEQFF
TRBJ2-1,TRBV9,few,-,TGTGCCAGCAGCGCGGGTATTTCCAGGGACAATGAGCAGTTCTTC,CASSAGISRDNEQFF
TRBJ1-4,TRBV18,-,-,TGTGCCAGCTCACTACGATTTGAGGCGAATGAAAAACTGTTTTTT,CASSLRFEANEKLFF
TRBJ2-5,TRBV5-6,few,-,TGTGCCAGCAGCTTGCGGGCGTACGAGACCCAGTACTTC,CASSLRAYETQYF
TRBJ2-7,TRBV7-9,-,-,TGTGCCAGCAGCTTAGTTGGGACCGCTGCCTACGAGCAGTACTTC,CASSLVGTAAYEQYF
TRBJ1-2,TRBV11-2,few,-,TGTGCCAGCAGCTCGGGGACCTACGCTGGCTACACCTTC,CASSSGTYAGYTF
TRBJ2-3,TRBV11-2,few,-,TGTGCCAGCAGCTCCGCCGGAAGGAGCGCCTCTAGCACAGATACGCAGTATTTT,CASSSAGRSASSTDTQYF
TRBJ2-7,TRBV3-1,few,-,TGTGCCAGCAGCCGCAGGGAGAGCTCCTACGAGCAGTACTTC,CASSRRESSYEQYF
TRBJ1-2,TRBV29-1,many,TRBD1,TGCAGCGTCCAGGGGGGACCAGGGGGAGGCTATGGCTACACCTTC,CSVQGGPGGGYGYTF
TRBJ2-1,TRBV27,few,TRBD1,TGTGCCAGCAGTTTGCCCCCGGACAGGGTAGGATTTGAGCAGTTCTTC,CASSLPPDRVGFEQFF
TRBJ1-5,TRBV29-1,-,-,TGCAGCGTAGGAGGAGGTAGCAATCAGCCCCAGCATTTT,CSVGGGSNQPQHF
TRBJ2-7,TRBV5-4,few,TRBD1,TGTGCCAGCAGCCCGATGAGACAGGGTAACACCTACGAGCAGTACTTC,CASSPMRQGNTYEQYF
TRBJ1-3,TRBV6-5,-,-,TGTGCCACCGTCGGTTCTGGAAACACCATATATTTT,CATVGSGNTIYF
TRBJ1-1,TRBV30,-,-,TGTGCCTGGAGTGTACAGGGGAACACTGAAGCTTTCTTT,CAWSVQGNTEAFF
TRBJ1-1,TRBV29-1,-,-,TGCAGCGTTGAAGTGGGAAACTTGAACACTGAAGCTTTCTTT,CSVEVGNLNTEAFF
TRBJ1-1,TRBV27,few,TRBD1,TGTGCCAGCAGCCGGGACAGGAGAAAGAATGAAGCTTTCTTT,CASSRDRRKNEAFF
TRBJ1-6,TRBV2,few,TRBD1,TGTGCCAGCAGCGTCGGACAGGGGGATAATTCACCCCTCCACTTT,CASSVGQGDNSPLHF
TRBJ1-2,TRBV11-2,few,TRBD1,TGTGCCAGCAGCTCGGGCAGGGGGCTTCATGGCTACACCTTC,CASSSGRGLHGYTF
TRBJ2-2,TRBV7-8,-,TRBD1,TGTGCCAGCAGCTTAGGGGGACAGGGCTTCACCGGGGAGCTGTTTTTT,CASSLGGQGFTGELFF
TRBJ2-3,TRBV6-5,-,TRBD2,TGTGCCAGCAGTTGGACTAGCGGGATGGAGGTAGCGGATACGCAGTATTTT,CASSWTSGMEVADTQYF
TRBJ2-5,TRBV4-2,-,TRBD2,TGTGCCAGCAGCCAACCTAGCGGGAGGGCCAGGGAGACCCAGTACTTC,CASSQPSGRARETQYF
TRBJ2-7,TRBV20-1,few,-,TGCAGTGCTAGCCTGCTAGCTGAATCCTACGAGCAGTACTTC,CSASLLAESYEQYF
TRBJ2-3,TRBV7-6,few,TRBD2,TGTGCCAGCAGCTTACTAGCGGGGATCACAGATACGCAGTATTTT,CASSLLAGITDTQYF
TRBJ1-4,TRBV11-2,-,TRBD1,TGTGCCAGCAAATCGGGACAGGTTAATGAAAAACTGTTTTTT,CASKSGQVNEKLFF
TRBJ2-1,TRBV20-1,few,TRBD2,TGCAGTGCAATTCCGGGACTAGCGTCTACCTACAATGAGCAGTTCTTC,CSAIPGLASTYNEQFF
TRBJ2-1,TRBV12-3/TRBV12-4,few,TRBD2,TGTGCCAGCAGTCCACCAGCGGGGTACAATGAGCAGTTCTTC,CASSPPAGYNEQFF
TRBJ1-1,TRBV25-1,few,-,TGTGCCAGTCAGGGGTCGGCTAACACTGAAGCTTTCTTT,CASQGSANTEAFF
TRBJ2-3,TRBV3-1,-,TRBD2,TGTGCCAGCAGCCGGACTAGCGGATTCACAGATACGCAGTATTTT,CASSRTSGFTDTQYF
TRBJ2-1,TRBV5-6,many,-,TGTGCCAGCGGTTACAATGAGCAGTTCTTC,CASGYNEQFF
TRBJ1-1,TRBV7-2,-,TRBD1,TGTGCCAGCAGCTTAGGGCCCCAGAGGACAGGGTCGGTCACTGAAGCTTTCTTT,CASSLGPQRTGSVTEAFF
TRBJ2-5,TRBV20-1,few,-,TGCAGTGCTAGAGTCCCAGGGCGGGAGACCCAGTACTTC,CSARVPGRETQYF
TRBJ2-5,TRBV5-1,few,-,TGCGCCAGCAGCTTGGATTCCTCCGGGGAACAAGAGACCCAGTACTTC,CASSLDSSGEQETQYF
TRBJ2-4,TRBV7-9,few,-,TGTGCCAGCAGCTTAGCAGTGACGTCAGGGGACATTCAGTACTTC,CASSLAVTSGDIQYF
TRBJ1-2,TRBV20-1,-,-,TGCAGTGCTAGTGGGGGGGCAGCAAACTATGGCTACACCTTC,CSASGGAANYGYTF
TRBJ2-3,TRBV24-1,-,-,TGTGCCACCAGTGATTTGATGGAATCGAACACAGATACGCAGTATTTT,CATSDLMESNTDTQYF
TRBJ2-1,TRBV6-5,-,TRBD1,TGTGCCAGCAGTTACTTACAGGGGGCAGGGAATGAGCAGTTCTTC,CASSYLQGAGNEQFF
TRBJ2-1,TRBV7-9,-,TRBD2,TGTGCCGCGGGACTAACGAACGCCTACAATGAGCAGTTCTTC,CAAGLTNAYNEQFF
TRBJ1-1,TRBV5-1,-,-,TGCGCCAGCAGCTTGGAGCTGTCTGAAGCTTTCTTT,CASSLELSEAFF
TRBJ2-5,TRBV20-1,-,-,TGCAGTGCACCTGTGGCCCAGGGTACCCAGTACTTC,CSAPVAQGTQYF
TRBJ2-5,TRBV5-1,few,-,TGCGCCAGCAGCTTGGGGTTCGAAGAGACCCAGTACTTC,CASSLGFEETQYF
TRBJ1-5,TRBV20-1,few,-,TGCAGTGCTCGCCGGGACATCGATCAGCCCCAGCATTTT,CSARRDIDQPQHF
TRBJ1-1,TRBV20-1,-,-,TGCAGTGCTAGAGTTCCGGGCCGGGACGCTGAAGCTTTCTTT,CSARVPGRDAEAFF
TRBJ2-1,TRBV15,-,TRBD2,TGTGCCACCAGTCAGATAGCGGGATCGTGGAACAATGAGCAGTTCTTC,CATSQIAGSWNNEQFF
TRBJ2-1,TRBV5-6,few,-,TGTGCCAGCAGCTCCTACAGGGTAGGGACCTACAATGAGCAGTTCTTC,CASSSYRVGTYNEQFF
TRBJ2-7,TRBV2,few,-,TGTGCCAGCGCCACACAGGGAATAAGCGAGCAGTACTTC,CASATQGISEQYF
TRBJ2-2,TRBV28,few,TRBD2,TGTGCCAGCGCGGGAGCCGCGAACACCGGGGAGCTGTTTTTT,CASAGAANTGELFF
TRBJ1-3,TRBV10-2,many,-,TGCGCCAGCAGTGTAACAGGCTCTGGAAACACCATATATTTT,CASSVTGSGNTIYF
TRBJ1-1,TRBV13,many,TRBD1,TGTGCCAGCAGCCCAGGACAGGGAAACCGGCACACTGAAGCTTTCTTT,CASSPGQGNRHTEAFF
TRBJ2-1,TRBV3-1,-,TRBD1,TGTGCCAGCAGCCAAGGCTACAGGGGGAATGAGCAGTTCTTC,CASSQGYRGNEQFF
TRBJ1-2,TRBV5-1,many,-,TGCGCCAGCAGCCCCGGGGTGGACTATGGCTACACCTTC,CASSPGVDYGYTF
TRBJ1-6,TRBV4-2,-,-,TGTGCCAGCAGCCAAGGGGAGGGGTATGGGACGGATAATTCACCCCTCCACTTT,CASSQGEGYGTDNSPLHF
TRBJ1-2,TRBV5-1,-,-,TGCGCCAGCAGCTTGGGGGCAGGCTCTGGCTACACCTTC,CASSLGAGSGYTF
TRBJ1-2,TRBV24-1,once,-,TGTGCCACCAGTGATGCAGGGAGGGCGTATGGCTACACCTTC,CATSDAGRAYGYTF